The 3 T cell receptor beta chains below come from one sample, sequenced in a study of CD8 T cells in ankylosing spondylitis. TCRdb re-called the 5' RACE reads through MiXCR, storing one row per CDR3 protein. The data contain some 150,000 distinct CDR3 sequences, about 42% of them seen just once; the ten biggest clones take up approximately 14%. The material sequenced was synovial fluid, either unsorted or a sorted T cell fraction (not recorded which). All receptors come from a male donor with ankylosing spondylitis.

The chain couples TRBV7-2 to TRBJ2-1; 7 nucleotides agree with TRBD2. There are 13 residues in the CDR3. CDR1 is SGHTA and CDR2 is FQGNSA in the germline V gene. The junction had 8 bases not matched to a gene; V was cut back by 8 bases and J by 7 bases. Written as DNA, the CDR3 is TGTGCCAGCGGGGCTAGCGGTCTGAATGAGCAGTTCTTC. Translated, it gives CASGASGLNEQFF.

This chain links TRBV9 with TRBJ2-5, with D uncertain. CDR1 is SGDLS, CDR2 YYNGEE, per germline. V dropped 0 bases and J dropped 5 bases, with 14 bases sitting between them. CDR3 length: 15 residues. Here the CDR3 reads CASSVVESRRETQYF. Written as DNA, the CDR3 is TGTGCCAGCAGCGTAGTAGAGAGTCGAAGGGAGACCCAGTACTTC.

A few counts support this clonotype. The rearrangement links TRBV29-1 to TRBJ1-2; 7 bases match TRBD1. After removal of 6 bases from V and 6 bases from J, the junction contained 16 bases not matched to a gene. There are 15 residues in the CDR3. From germline, CDR1 is SQVTM and CDR2 ANQGSEA. This CDR3 is CSVASRDSLWNGYTF. The CDR3 DNA reads as TGCAGCGTCGCGTCCCGGGACAGCCTCTGGAATGGCTACACCTTC.